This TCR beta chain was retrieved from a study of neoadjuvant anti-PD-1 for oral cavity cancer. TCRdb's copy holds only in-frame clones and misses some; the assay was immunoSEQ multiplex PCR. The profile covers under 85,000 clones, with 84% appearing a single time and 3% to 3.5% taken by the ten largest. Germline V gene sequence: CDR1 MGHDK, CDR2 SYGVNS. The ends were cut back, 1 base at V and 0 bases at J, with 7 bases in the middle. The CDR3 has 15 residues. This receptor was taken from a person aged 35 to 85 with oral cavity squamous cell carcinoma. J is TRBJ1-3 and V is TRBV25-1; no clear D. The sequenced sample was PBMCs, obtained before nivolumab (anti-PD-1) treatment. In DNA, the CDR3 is TGTGCCAGCAGTGAATCCCGAAGCTCTGGAAACACCATATATTTT. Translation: CASSESRSSGNTIYF.